Each of the 5 T cell receptor beta chains below was sequenced from the same sample in a study of shared clonotypes between healthy human individuals. Method: immunoSEQ multiplex PCR; TCRdb's copy keeps in-frame clones and lacks some. The sample carries approximately 1.4 million clones, 95% to 99% recorded once. What was sequenced was naive CD4+ T cells sorted from blood. Documented subset: CD45RA+ positively selected. The receptors come from a man aged 30 to 45 in good health.

This clone has just one count. The chain employs TRBV4-3 and TRBJ2-3; 8 nucleotides match TRBD2. Germline CDR1 reads LGHNA; CDR2 reads YSLEER. Germline trimming cut 1 base from V and 3 bases from J; bases unmatched to any gene: 3. The CDR3 covers 15 residues. The CDR3 DNA reads TGCGCCAGCAGCCAAGGGGGACTAGGGACAGATACGCAGTATTTT. Encoded protein: CASSQGGLGTDTQYF.

J is TRBJ2-1 and V is TRBV7-2; tentatively, D is TRBD2 (6 bases). The ends were cut back, 5 bases at V and 10 bases at J, with 24 bases in the middle. CDR1 SGHTA and CDR2 FQGNSA come from the germline V gene. The length of the CDR3 is 16 residues. Here the CDR3 reads CASSPSARDGIIEQFF. CDR3 nucleotides: TGTGCCAGCAGCCCTTCGGCGCGGGATGGGATCATCGAGCAGTTCTTC. The full variable domain, in which reference TRBV7-2 and TRBJ2-1 provide the parts outside the CDR3, is GAGVSQSPSNKVTEKGKDVELRCDPISGHTALYWYRQSLGQGLEFLIYFQGNSAPDKSGLPSDRFSAERTGGSVSTLTIQRTQQEDSAVYLCASSPSARDGIIEQFFGPGTRLTVL.

The chain combines TRBV28 with TRBJ2-1; 8 bases fit TRBD1. Germline V gene lookup returns CDR1 MDHEN and CDR2 SYDVKM. There are 18 residues in the CDR3. Germline trimming cut 7 bases from V and 4 bases from J; bases unmatched to any gene: 18. The CDR3 coding sequence is TGTGCCAGCACGGAAACCAGGGCCGACAGGGGACCTTACAATGAGCAGTTCTTC. Encoded protein: CASTETRADRGPYNEQFF.

The CDR3 region is CASSPPLVYQPQHF. The CDR3, as DNA: TGTGCCAGCTCACCACCGTTGGTATATCAGCCCCAGCATTTT. This chain uses TRBV18 with TRBJ1-5, with D uncertain. Germline-derived CDR1 and CDR2 are KGHSH and LQKENI. The CDR3 consists of 14 residues. Between the trimmed V and J ends, which lost 0 bases and 5 bases, there was a span of 8 bases.

This rearrangement joins TRBV18 to TRBJ2-7; a weak D match, TRBD2 (5 bases). CDR3 length: 14 amino acids. V lost 1 base and J 7 bases, leaving 14 bases between the germline ends. Germline values: CDR1 KGHSH, CDR2 LQKENI. The CDR3 coding sequence is TGTGCCAGCTCACCACTGACTCCCCCGGGAGAGCAGTACTTC. Translation gives CASSPLTPPGEQYF.